These 28 T cell receptor beta chains originate from one sample sequenced in a study of cytomegalovirus exposure and HLA in healthy donors. 13 Jbeta primers and 60 Vbeta primers were used for the PCR. Clones were read by immunoSEQ multiplex PCR, and TCRdb kept only the in-frame ones, dropping some. The sample lists about 200,000 clones, roughly 13% occurring once. Sequencing used PBMCs. The receptors here all came from a man aged 45 to 65 in good health and CMV-seropositive.

This clone was seen only a few times. This sequence joins TRBV18 and TRBJ1-5, with TRBD1 matching over 9 bases. The length of the CDR3 is 15 residues. V shed 6 bases and J 0 bases; nucleotides not matched to a gene: 3. Germline V lookup: CDR1 KGHSH, CDR2 LQKENI. The CDR3 sequence: CASSLQGASNQPQHF. DNA of the CDR3: TGTGCCAGCTCCCTACAGGGGGCTAGCAATCAGCCCCAGCATTTT. The full variable domain, its missing parts supplied by reference TRBV18 and TRBJ1-5, is NAGVMQNPRHLVRRRGQEARLRCSPMKGHSHVYWYRQLPEEGLKFMVYLQKENIIDESGMPKERFSAEFPKEGPSILRIQQVVRGDSAAYFCASSLQGASNQPQHFGDGTRLSIL.

This clone was counted a few times. The rearrangement joins TRBV10-3 to TRBJ2-3, with 7 nucleotides matching TRBD2. J lost 1 base, V lost 2 bases, and 6 bases had no gene match. The CDR3 spans 16 residues. In germline, CDR1 is ENHRY, CDR2 SYGVKD. CDR3 nucleotide sequence: TGTGCCATCAGTGAGGGGAGGGAGCGGGGCACAGATACGCAGTATTTT. It yields the protein CAISEGRERGTDTQYF.

In its sample, this clone was seen a few times. V usage is TRBV29-1 and J usage is TRBJ1-5; weak D call: TRBD1 (5 bases). Trimming stripped 4 bases from V and 0 bases from J, with 7 bases between. Germline V lookup: CDR1 SQVTM, CDR2 ANQGSEA. The length of the CDR3 is 13 residues. DNA for the CDR3: TGCAGCGTTGGACAGAATAGCAATCAGCCCCAGCATTTT. It is translated as CSVGQNSNQPQHF.

The rearrangement links TRBV30 to TRBJ1-3; 7 nucleotides match TRBD1. V was clipped by 2 bases and J by 0 bases; unmatched bases: 4. Germline V CDR1 and CDR2: GTSNPN, SVGIG (reference sequence). The length of the CDR3 is 15 residues. The CDR3 nucleotides read TGTGCCTGGAGTTGGACAGGCCGCTCTGGAAACACCATATATTTT. This translates into CAWSWTGRSGNTIYF.

The rearrangement links TRBV4-3 to TRBJ2-2; 8 nucleotides align to TRBD2. Germline trimming cut 2 bases from V and 1 base from J; bases unmatched to any gene: 6. Germline CDR1 and CDR2: LGHNA and YSLEER. The CDR3 is 17 residues long. CDR3 nucleotides: TGCGCCAGCAGCCAAAGGCCGGCGGGGGGGAACACCGGGGAGCTGTTTTTT. Translation: CASSQRPAGGNTGELFF.

In its sample, this clone was seen a few times. The chain employs TRBV6-6 and TRBJ1-3, with a tentative D call TRBD1 (6 bases). Trimming took off 4 bases at V and 0 bases at J, with 13 bases between the two ends. This CDR3 has 16 residues. The germline gives CDR1 MNHNY, CDR2 SVGAGI (reference sequence). This CDR3 is CASSFTQDSSGNTIYF. The CDR3 DNA sequence: TGTGCCAGCAGTTTCACCCAGGACAGCTCTGGAAACACCATATATTTT.

This rearrangement joins TRBV12-5 to TRBJ2-7; D unresolved. V was trimmed by 2 bases and J by 6 bases, leaving 11 bases between them. Looked up from germline, CDR1 is LGHNT and CDR2 is FRNRAP. The CDR3 totals 13 residues. CDR3 region: CASGLLTLGEQYF. In DNA form, the CDR3 reads TGTGCTAGTGGTTTGCTTACCCTCGGCGAGCAGTACTTC.

The genes are TRBV7-2 and TRBJ1-2; D is possibly TRBD1 (6 bases). Germline-derived CDR1 and CDR2 are SGHTA and FQGNSA. CDR3 length: 16 residues. V lost 1 base to trimming and J lost 0 bases, with 12 bases between them. The CDR3 DNA follows: TGTGCCAGCAGCTTAGTAGGGGGGGGGTCTAACTATGGCTACACCTTC. Its protein is CASSLVGGGSNYGYTF.

This clone appeared a few times. The chain couples TRBV5-4 to TRBJ2-6; possibly TRBD1 for D (6 bases). This CDR3 comprises 19 residues. V lost 0 bases, J lost 2 bases, and 18 bases lay in between. Germline values: CDR1 SGHNT, CDR2 YYREEE (reference sequence). The CDR3 DNA reads TGTGCCAGCAGCTTGGGGGCAGGGGCATTCATTACTGGGGCCAACGTCCTGACTTTC. Amino acid sequence: CASSLGAGAFITGANVLTF.

There are a few counts of this clone. The V gene is TRBV13, the J gene TRBJ1-2; D is undetermined. The ends were cut back, 0 bases at V and 2 bases at J, with 13 bases in the middle. Per the germline V gene, CDR1 is PRHDT and CDR2 is FYEKMQ (reference sequence). The length of the CDR3 is 16 residues. The CDR3 sequence is CASSLGRIATNYGYTF. The CDR3 DNA sequence: TGTGCCAGCAGCTTAGGCCGTATAGCTACAAACTATGGCTACACCTTC.

This clone has a handful of counts. J is TRBJ2-7 and V is TRBV7-9; 8 bases line up with TRBD2. The germline V gene encodes CDR1 SEHNR and CDR2 FQNEAQ (reference sequence). This CDR3 is 15 amino acids long. V dropped 0 bases and J dropped 3; count of bases not matched to a gene: 4. CDR3 DNA: TGTGCCAGCAGCTTAGCGGGACTAGTGAACTACGAGCAGTACTTC. It encodes CASSLAGLVNYEQYF.

The chain couples TRBV7-9 to TRBJ1-1; possibly TRBD1 for D (5 bases). V lost 7 bases and J 1 base, leaving 13 bases between the germline ends. The CDR3 runs 14 residues. Germline V gene sequence: CDR1 SEHNR, CDR2 FQNEAQ (reference sequence). CDR3 sequence reads: CASTNLGGNTEAFF. In DNA, the CDR3 is TGTGCCAGCACCAATCTCGGGGGGAACACTGAAGCTTTCTTT.

This clone was found a few times. The CDR3, as DNA: TGCGCCAGCAGCCCTGGGGAGCGGCGACCAGATACGCAGTATTTT. Its protein is CASSPGERRPDTQYF. V and J are TRBV4-3 and TRBJ2-3; D perhaps matches TRBD2 (5 bases). The CDR3 has 15 amino acids. Trimming pared 4 bases from V and 4 bases from J, leaving 15 bases between. Germline V CDR1 and CDR2: LGHNA, YSLEER.

This chain joins TRBV10-3 and TRBJ2-7; TRBD1 matches at 8 bases. Germline CDR1 and CDR2: ENHRY and SYGVKD. The trim removed 6 bases at V and 9 bases at J, leaving 10 bases unmatched. This CDR3 region has 13 residues. In nucleotides, the CDR3 is TGTGCCATCAGCGCCGAGAGACAGGGGTCGCAGTACTTC. Amino acid sequence: CAISAERQGSQYF.

The chain is built from TRBV11-2 and TRBJ2-1; no firm D call. In germline, CDR1 is SGHAT, CDR2 FQNNGV. Deletions cut 1 base from V and 10 bases from J, with 8 bases between. CDR3 length equals 12 residues. CDR3 region: CASSLGFGEQFF. The CDR3 DNA is TGTGCCAGCAGCTTAGGCTTCGGGGAGCAGTTCTTC.

Worth noting for this clone: The junction and the germline gene differ at one end; a read error may be behind it. This rearrangement joins TRBV7-7 to TRBJ1-1; D is ambiguous. The CDR3 consists of 13 residues. Germline values: CDR1 SSHAT, CDR2 FNYEAQ (reference sequence). CDR3 region: CASSFGPDTEAFF. In DNA form, the CDR3 reads TGTGCTAGCAGCTTCGGTCCGGACACTGAAGCTTTCTTT.

This clone showed up just a few times. The CDR3 DNA sequence: TGTGCCTGGAGTGTATCGCGGGTGGTTGAAAATCAGCCCCAGCATTTT. As protein: CAWSVSRVVENQPQHF. The V gene is TRBV30, the J gene TRBJ1-5, with D uncertain. Germline lookup yields CDR1 GTSNPN and CDR2 SVGIG (reference sequence). CDR3 length equals 16 residues. Trimming shortened V by 0 bases and J by 4 bases, and 16 bases separated the two germline ends.

This clone was seen a few times. The gene calls are TRBV5-4 and TRBJ2-2; TRBD2 might be the D (5 bases). The CDR3 runs to 15 residues. V lost 0 bases, J lost 3 bases, and 9 bases lay in between. The germline CDR1 and CDR2 sequences are SGHNT and YYREEE (reference sequence). For the CDR3, the DNA is TGTGCCAGCAGCTTGGGCGGGTTAGACACCGGGGAGCTGTTTTTT. Its protein product is CASSLGGLDTGELFF.

This chain links TRBV7-6 with TRBJ1-2; 8 bases are shared with TRBD1. J was trimmed by 6 bases and V by 4 bases; bases with no gene match: 4. The CDR3 extends over 13 amino acids. Per germline, CDR1 SGHVS and CDR2 FNYEAQ. The CDR3 region has the DNA TGTGCCAGCAGCTACCAGGGGGCGGATGGCTACACCTTC. It codes for CASSYQGADGYTF.

This clone was counted between two and nine times. V is TRBV27 and J is TRBJ1-1; D is undetermined. There are 14 residues in the CDR3. Germline CDR1 MNHEY, CDR2 SMNVEV (reference sequence). Trimming pared 3 bases from V and 2 bases from J, leaving 10 bases between. The CDR3 spells CASSFSAGNTEAFF. CDR3 nucleotide sequence: TGTGCCAGCAGTTTTTCGGCGGGAAACACTGAAGCTTTCTTT.

The table lists this clone with a few counts. The chain is built from TRBV7-9 and TRBJ1-1, with D maybe TRBD1 (5 bases). Trimming took off 3 bases at V and 8 bases at J, with 22 bases between the two ends. Per germline, CDR1 SEHNR and CDR2 FQNEAQ (reference sequence). This CDR3 has 16 amino acids. This CDR3 is CASSFGQGGSQREAFF. CDR3 in DNA: TGTGCCAGCAGCTTTGGGCAGGGTGGGTCCCAGAGAGAAGCTTTCTTT.

The chain employs TRBV2 and TRBJ1-2, with 9 bases that match TRBD1. The CDR3 is 14 amino acids. The J segment lost 5 bases and the V segment lost 6 bases, leaving 7 bases of the junction unmatched. Germline V gene sequence: CDR1 SNHLY, CDR2 FYNNEI. The CDR3 region has the DNA TGTGCCAGCAGGGCCACAGGGGGCGCGTATGGCTACACCTTC. Its translation: CASRATGGAYGYTF. Variable domain in full (rest from reference TRBV2 and TRBJ1-2): EPEVTQTPSHQVTQMGQEVILRCVPISNHLYFYWYRQILGQKVEFLVSFYNNEISEKSEIFDDQFSVERPDGSNFTLKIRSTKLEDSAMYFCASRATGGAYGYTFGSGTRLTVV.

The J gene is TRBJ2-3, the V gene TRBV25-1, with D possibly being TRBD2 (6 bases). V was pared by 2 bases and J by 0 bases, with 9 bases between. The germline CDR1 and CDR2 sequences are MGHDK and SYGVNS. The CDR3 spans 15 residues. CDR3 residues: CASSEAGSSTDTQYF. Here the CDR3 DNA reads TGTGCCAGCAGTGAAGCGGGGTCAAGCACAGATACGCAGTATTTT.

The CDR3, as DNA: TGTGCCAGCAGTATCTGGACAGGGAACACTGAAGCTTTCTTT. This translates into CASSIWTGNTEAFF. This chain connects TRBV28 to TRBJ1-1, with 7 bases identical to TRBD1. J gave up 1 base and V 5 bases, and 4 bases lay outside the gene matches. CDR3 length equals 14 residues. Germline assignment: CDR1 MDHEN and CDR2 SYDVKM.

The table lists this clone with a few counts. This sample includes further DNA sequences coding for the same CDR3. This chain connects TRBV6-5 to TRBJ1-1; D ambiguous. The CDR3 runs to 14 residues. Germline V gene lookup returns CDR1 MNHEY and CDR2 SVGAGI. Trimming left V 9 bases short and J 3 bases short, with 17 bases between. The CDR3 is CASTGKWRDTEAFF. The CDR3 DNA reads as TGTGCCAGTACGGGGAAGTGGCGAGACACTGAAGCTTTCTTT.

This clone has just a few counts. V gene TRBV6-6 combines with J gene TRBJ2-7; the match to TRBD2 covers 8 bases. The CDR3 is 15 amino acids. Germline V lookup: CDR1 MNHNY, CDR2 SVGAGI (reference sequence). With V trimmed by 7 bases and J by 6 bases, 14 bases remained unmatched. CDR3 residues: CASTPRAGGRSEQYV. CDR3 DNA sequence: TGTGCCAGCACCCCCCGGGCGGGGGGAAGGTCCGAGCAGTACGTC.

Concerning this clone: Other DNA sequences within the sample encode an identical CDR3. The V call is TRBV5-4, the J call TRBJ1-1; weak D call: TRBD1 (5 bases). Germline loops: CDR1 SGHNT, CDR2 YYREEE (reference sequence). Trimming removed 5 bases at V and 2 bases at J, with 10 bases between. CDR3 length equals 13 residues. The chain's CDR3 is CASSGDRNTEAFF. The CDR3 DNA follows: TGTGCCAGCAGTGGAGACAGAAACACTGAAGCTTTCTTT.

This clone occurred a few times. V gene TRBV4-3 combines with J gene TRBJ2-7; TRBD1 aligns across 10 bases. This CDR3 has 16 amino acids. Germline-derived CDR1 and CDR2 are LGHNA and YSLEER. J lost 0 bases, V lost 4 bases, and 6 bases had no gene match. CDR3 sequence reads: CASSRPGQGSSYEQYV. The CDR3 DNA follows: TGCGCCAGCAGCCGACCGGGACAGGGGTCCTCCTACGAGCAGTACGTC.